Presented here are 9 T cell receptor beta chains from one specimen sequenced in a study of technical replicates of blood from a handful of donors. Sequencing was performed with immunoSEQ multiplex PCR; in TCRdb, only in-frame clones are kept and a portion is missing. The table lists more than 65,000 clones, nearly 95% of them singletons. Sequencing was done on a sample of T cells isolated from PBMCs. Every receptor here comes from a human donor in good health.

The V call is TRBV5-1, the J call TRBJ2-7; 12 nucleotides match TRBD2. The V gene end was trimmed by 5 bases and the J gene end by 2 bases; junction bases not matched to a gene: 8. Germline CDR1 reads SGHRS; CDR2 reads YFSETQ. The CDR3 runs to 16 residues. The CDR3 here is CASSSSGLAGPYEQYF. CDR3 DNA: TGCGCCAGCAGTTCTTCAGGACTAGCGGGGCCCTACGAGCAGTACTTC.

The genes are TRBV5-6 and TRBJ1-1; possible D gene TRBD1, 6 bases. The CDR3 is 15 residues long. Germline values: CDR1 SGHDT, CDR2 YYEEEE. Trimming shortened V by 4 bases and J by 6 bases, and 19 bases separated the two germline ends. CDR3 region: CASSPGQGRRSEAFF. The DNA of the CDR3 is TGTGCCAGCAGCCCTGGGCAGGGGCGGAGGTCTGAAGCTTTCTTT.

This chain links TRBV5-1 with TRBJ2-5, with D possibly being TRBD2 (5 bases). Trimming shortened V by 4 bases and J by 2 bases, and 12 bases separated the two germline ends. The CDR3 has 14 amino acids. Germline V CDR1 and CDR2: SGHRS, YFSETQ. In nucleotides, the CDR3 is TGCGCCAGCAGCCCATATAGCGTACAAGAGACCCAGTACTTC. It specifies CASSPYSVQETQYF.

CDR3 sequence (DNA): TGTGCCAGCAGTGAAGCGATTCGTAGGGGCTATGGCTACACCTTC. Amino acid sequence: CASSEAIRRGYGYTF. V and J are TRBV2 and TRBJ1-2, with TRBD1 as a possible D gene (5 bases). The V gene's germline CDR1 is SNHLY and CDR2 FYNNEI. There are 15 residues in the CDR3. V was clipped by 0 bases and J by 4 bases, with 12 bases between them.

The chain uses TRBV7-9 and TRBJ2-7, with 8 bases that match TRBD1. CDR1 and CDR2 (germline): SEHNR, FQNEAQ (reference sequence). The junction had 4 bases not matched to a gene; V was cut back by 5 bases and J by 4 bases. The CDR3 is 13 amino acids. CDR3 bases: TGTGCCAGCAGCCCAGACAGGGGTTACGAGCAGTACTTC. Its translation: CASSPDRGYEQYF.

The rearrangement joins TRBV13 to TRBJ2-1, with 10 bases lining up with TRBD2. This CDR3 spans 18 amino acids. Germline lookup yields CDR1 PRHDT and CDR2 FYEKMQ (reference sequence). Unmatched junction bases numbered 13, after V lost 3 bases and J lost 5 bases. CDR3 DNA sequence: TGTGCCAGCAGCTTCAGAATCCTAGGACTAGCGGTTAACAATGAGCAGTTCTTC. Translated: CASSFRILGLAVNNEQFF.

As DNA, the CDR3 is TGTGCCAGCAGTTACTCGCCGGGACAGGGGCTATACGAGCAGTACTTC. Its protein is CASSYSPGQGLYEQYF. The chain couples TRBV6-5 to TRBJ2-7; 10 bases map to TRBD1. With V trimmed by 0 bases and J by 4 bases, 6 bases remained unmatched. This CDR3 contains 16 residues. Germline CDR1 reads MNHEY; CDR2 reads SVGAGI.

The V gene is TRBV7-2, the J gene TRBJ1-2, with D possibly TRBD1 on 5 matching bases. The germline V gene encodes CDR1 SGHTA and CDR2 FQGNSA. This CDR3 comprises 15 residues. V lost 4 bases, J lost 6 bases, and 18 bases lay in between. The CDR3 DNA follows: TGTGCCAGCAGCTCCTCTACCGGGGGTATTCATGGCTACACCTTC. Translated: CASSSSTGGIHGYTF.

The rearrangement links TRBV27 to TRBJ2-2; unclear D gene. Germline V gives CDR1 MNHEY, CDR2 SMNVEV (reference sequence). V was pared by 3 bases and J by 1 base, with 3 bases between. The CDR3 length is 13 residues. The CDR3 protein is CASSFWNTGELFF. Written as DNA, the CDR3 is TGTGCCAGCAGTTTCTGGAACACCGGGGAGCTGTTTTTT.